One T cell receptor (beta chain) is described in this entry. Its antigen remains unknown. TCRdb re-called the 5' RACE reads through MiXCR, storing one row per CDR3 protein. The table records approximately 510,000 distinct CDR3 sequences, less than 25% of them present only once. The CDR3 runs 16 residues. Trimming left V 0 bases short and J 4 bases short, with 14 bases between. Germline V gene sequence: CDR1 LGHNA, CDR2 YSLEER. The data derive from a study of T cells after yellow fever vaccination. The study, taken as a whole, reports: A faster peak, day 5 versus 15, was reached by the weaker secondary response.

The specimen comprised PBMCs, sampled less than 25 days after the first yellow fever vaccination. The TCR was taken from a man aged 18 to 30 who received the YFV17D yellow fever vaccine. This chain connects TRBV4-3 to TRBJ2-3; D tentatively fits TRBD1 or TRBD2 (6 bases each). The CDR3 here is CASSQDTGAGSDTQYF. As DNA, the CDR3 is TGCGCCAGCAGCCAAGATACGGGGGCGGGCTCAGATACGCAGTATTTT.